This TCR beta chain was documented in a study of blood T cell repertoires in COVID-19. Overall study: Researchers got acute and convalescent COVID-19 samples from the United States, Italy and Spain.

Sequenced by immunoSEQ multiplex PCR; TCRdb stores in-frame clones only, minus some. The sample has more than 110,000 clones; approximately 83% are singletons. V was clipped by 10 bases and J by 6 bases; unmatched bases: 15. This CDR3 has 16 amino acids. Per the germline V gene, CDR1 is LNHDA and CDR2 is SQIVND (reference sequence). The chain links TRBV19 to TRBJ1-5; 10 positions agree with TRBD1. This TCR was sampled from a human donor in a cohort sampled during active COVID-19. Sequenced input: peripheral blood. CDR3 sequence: CATGDRGLLVPQPQHF. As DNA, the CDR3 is TGTGCCACCGGGGACAGGGGACTTCTGGTCCCTCAGCCCCAGCATTTT.